This is a list of T cell receptor beta chains from one sample in a study of CD8 T cells in Susac syndrome. TCRdb re-called the immunoSEQ multiplex PCR reads with MiXCR, one entry per CDR3 protein. The profile shows approximately 100,000 distinct CDR3 sequences, about 90% of them singletons. The material sequenced was CD4+ T cells from PBMCs. These receptors all stem from a human donor in good health. Both conserved end residues are part of each CDR3. The order of the fields is clone size, D gene, V gene, CDR3 length, J gene, CDR3 protein, CDR3 DNA. A D gene is named only where the DNA matches it firmly. The size entry is marked missing in some rows and otherwise reads once, few, many or a size class.

NA	NA	TRBV4-1	15	TRBJ1-4	CASSQEGRGFEKLFF	TGCGCCAGCAGCCAAGAGGGGAGGGGCTTTGAAAAACTGTTTTTT
NA	NA	TRBV7-9	14	TRBJ2-2	CASSFTANTGELFF	TGTGCCAGCAGCTTTACCGCGAACACCGGGGAGCTGTTTTTT
NA	TRBD1	TRBV19	16	TRBJ1-1	CASLWDRGASNTEAFF	TGTGCCAGTCTCTGGGACAGGGGCGCATCGAACACTGAAGCTTTCTTT
NA	TRBD1	TRBV7-2	15	TRBJ2-7	CASSPTTRGHHEQYF	TGTGCCAGCAGCCCAACGACCAGGGGGCACCACGAGCAGTACTTC
NA	TRBD1	TRBV29-1	15	TRBJ1-2	CSVDLTGTGNYGHTF	TGCAGCGTTGATCTGACCGGGACAGGGAACTATGGCCACACCTTC
NA	NA	TRBV20-1	15	TRBJ2-3	CSARSEPGEVDTQYF	TGCAGTGCTAGATCTGAACCGGGAGAGGTGGATACGCAGTATTTT
NA	NA	TRBV12-3/TRBV12-4	15	TRBJ1-5	CASSFGAGIDQPQHF	TGTGCCAGCAGTTTCGGCGCTGGTATCGATCAGCCCCAGCATTTT
NA	TRBD1	TRBV19	15	TRBJ1-5	CASSMGQSSNQPQHF	TGTGCCAGTAGTATGGGACAGAGTAGCAATCAGCCCCAGCATTTT
NA	TRBD1	TRBV28	14	TRBJ2-3	CASSFDRVTDTQYF	TGTGCCAGCAGTTTTGACAGGGTCACAGATACGCAGTATTTT
NA	TRBD1	TRBV6-5	17	TRBJ1-1	CASSYTPGQPSGSEAFF	TGTGCCAGCAGTTACACTCCGGGACAGCCATCCGGTTCTGAAGCTTTCTTT
NA	NA	TRBV29-1	12	TRBJ1-1	CSGRDSSLEAFF	TGCAGCGGGCGCGACAGTTCCCTTGAAGCTTTCTTT
once	NA	TRBV15	14	TRBJ2-2	CATSRGLNTGELFF	TGTGCAACTTCCAGAGGACTGAACACCGGGGAGCTGTTTTTT
NA	NA	TRBV7-3	13	TRBJ2-7	CASSLTTADEQYF	TGTGCCAGCAGCTTAACTACCGCGGACGAGCAGTACTTC
NA	NA	TRBV7-2	14	TRBJ1-1	CASRPDGGNPEAFF	TGTGCCAGCAGGCCGGATGGGGGTAACCCTGAAGCTTTCTTT
NA	NA	TRBV20-1	10	TRBJ1-2	CSVYNGKYTF	TGCAGTGTATACAACGGTAAATACACCTTC
NA	NA	TRBV20-1	11	TRBJ1-1	CSARGDLEAFF	TGCAGTGCTAGAGGTGATCTTGAAGCTTTCTTT
NA	NA	TRBV27	14	TRBJ2-3	CASSLYYSTDTQYF	TGTGCCAGCAGTTTATATTATTCCACAGATACGCAGTATTTT
NA	NA	TRBV6-5	14	TRBJ1-2	CASSWGIGDYGYTF	TGTGCCAGCAGTTGGGGGATTGGGGACTATGGCTACACCTTC
NA	NA	TRBV7-9	14	TRBJ2-1	CASSSPFQTTEQFF	TGTGCCAGCAGCTCCCCCTTTCAGACAACCGAGCAGTTCTTC
NA	NA	TRBV29-1	14	TRBJ1-1	CSAEPRGVNTEAFF	TGCAGCGCTGAGCCAAGGGGAGTGAACACTGAAGCTTTCTTT
NA	NA	TRBV6-5	15	TRBJ2-1	CASSYSDRGHNEQFF	TGTGCCAGCAGTTATTCGGACCGGGGCCACAATGAGCAGTTCTTC
once	NA	TRBV28	15	TRBJ1-4	CASRFPGGGGEKLFF	TGTGCCAGCAGGTTCCCCGGGGGGGGAGGCGAAAAACTGTTTTTT
NA	TRBD1	TRBV6-2/TRBV6-3	18	TRBJ1-1	CASSYPLGTGKERTEAFF	TGTGCCAGCAGTTACCCCCTCGGGACAGGGAAGGAGCGGACTGAAGCTTTCTTT
NA	NA	TRBV6-2/TRBV6-3	17	TRBJ2-4	CASSYATGDSTKNIQYF	TGTGCCAGCAGTTACGCGACAGGAGACTCAACCAAAAACATTCAGTACTTC
NA	TRBD2	TRBV6-2/TRBV6-3	18	TRBJ2-1	CASSYPSNSGRLGVEQFF	TGTGCCAGCAGTTACCCAAGCAACAGCGGGAGATTAGGGGTTGAGCAGTTCTTC
NA	TRBD1	TRBV2	16	TRBJ2-6	CASSNTTGLGANVLTF	TGTGCCAGCAGTAATACGACAGGGTTGGGGGCCAACGTCCTGACTTTC
NA	NA	TRBV30	13	TRBJ2-5	CAWSPRRMETQYF	TGTGCCTGGAGTCCTCGAAGAATGGAGACCCAGTACTTC
NA	TRBD2	TRBV28	16	TRBJ2-7	CASREVSSGYLYEQYF	TGTGCCAGCAGAGAGGTGTCTAGCGGTTACCTCTACGAGCAGTACTTC
NA	NA	TRBV2	14	TRBJ2-7	CASSQLYRNDEQYF	TGTGCCAGCAGTCAGCTTTACAGGAACGACGAGCAGTACTTC
NA	TRBD1	TRBV9	14	TRBJ1-1	CASSARDSNTEAFF	TGTGCCAGCAGCGCCCGGGACAGTAACACTGAAGCTTTCTTT
NA	NA	TRBV7-3	13	TRBJ2-5	CASSLTGEGTQYF	TGTGCCAGCAGCTTAACGGGAGAGGGGACCCAGTACTTC
NA	TRBD2	TRBV29-1	16	TRBJ2-1	CSVERLASGSSYEQFF	TGCAGCGTTGAAAGGTTGGCTAGCGGGAGTAGCTATGAGCAGTTCTTC
NA	NA	TRBV29-1	11	TRBJ1-1	CSVAHNTEAFF	TGCAGCGTCGCTCATAACACTGAAGCTTTCTTT
NA	NA	TRBV6-1	15	TRBJ2-7	CASSEAGTRGYEQYF	TGTGCCAGCAGTGAAGCGGGGACCCGGGGCTACGAGCAGTACTTC
NA	TRBD2	TRBV7-2	18	TRBJ2-7	CASSLVGTSGINHYEQYF	TGTGCCAGCAGCCTAGTTGGGACTAGCGGGATCAACCATTACGAGCAGTACTTC
few	NA	TRBV6-2/TRBV6-3	13	TRBJ2-6	CASSFSGANVLTF	TGTGCCAGCAGTTTTTCTGGGGCCAACGTCCTGACTTTC
NA	NA	TRBV4-2	15	TRBJ1-3	CASSRFDSSGNTIYF	TGTGCCAGCAGCCGATTCGACAGCTCTGGAAACACCATATATTTT
NA	TRBD1	TRBV19	13	TRBJ2-7	CASSIDHRGEQYF	TGTGCCAGTAGTATAGATCACAGGGGCGAGCAGTACTTC
NA	NA	TRBV20-1	13	TRBJ2-7	CSGRRTSSYEQYF	TGCAGTGGCCGACGAACCAGCTCCTACGAGCAGTACTTC
NA	NA	TRBV6-4	15	TRBJ2-3	CASSLSESSTDTQYF	TGTGCCAGCAGCCTCTCGGAATCTAGCACAGATACGCAGTATTTT
once	TRBD2	TRBV20-1	19	TRBJ2-3	CSANPYPSGGVLEADTQYF	TGCAGTGCCAACCCCTACCCTAGCGGGGGGGTGTTAGAGGCAGATACGCAGTATTTT
NA	NA	TRBV5-6	13	TRBJ1-6	CASSDPWTSPLHF	TGTGCCAGCAGCGATCCATGGACTTCACCCCTCCACTTT
NA	TRBD1	TRBV6-2/TRBV6-3	11	TRBJ1-1	CASRDRIEAFF	TGTGCCAGCAGGGACAGGATCGAAGCTTTCTTT
NA	NA	TRBV29-1	9	TRBJ2-1	CSGGDEQFF	TGCAGCGGGGGGGACGAGCAGTTCTTC
NA	NA	TRBV3-1	12	TRBJ2-1	CASSRYYNEQFF	TGTGCCAGCAGCCGATACTACAATGAGCAGTTCTTC
NA	TRBD1	TRBV7-9	13	TRBJ1-1	CASSLHRGTEAFF	TGTGCCAGCAGTCTTCACAGGGGCACTGAAGCTTTCTTT